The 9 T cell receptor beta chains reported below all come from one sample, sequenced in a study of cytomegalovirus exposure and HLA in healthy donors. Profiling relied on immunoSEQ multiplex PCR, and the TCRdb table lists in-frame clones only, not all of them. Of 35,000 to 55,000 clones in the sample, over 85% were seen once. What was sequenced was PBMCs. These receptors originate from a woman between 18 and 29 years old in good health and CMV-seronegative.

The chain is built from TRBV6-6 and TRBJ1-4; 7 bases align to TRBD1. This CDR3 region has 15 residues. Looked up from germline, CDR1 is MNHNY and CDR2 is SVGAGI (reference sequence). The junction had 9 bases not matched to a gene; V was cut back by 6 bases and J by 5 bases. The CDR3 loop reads CASSAAGGVNEKLFF. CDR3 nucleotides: TGTGCCAGCAGCGCTGCAGGGGGAGTAAATGAAAAACTGTTTTTT.

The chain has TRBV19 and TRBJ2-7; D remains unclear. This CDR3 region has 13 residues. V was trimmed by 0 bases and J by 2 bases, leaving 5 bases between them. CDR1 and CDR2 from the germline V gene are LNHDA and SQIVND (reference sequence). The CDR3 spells CASSIDSAYEQYF. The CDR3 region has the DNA TGTGCCAGTAGTATAGACAGTGCCTACGAGCAGTACTTC.

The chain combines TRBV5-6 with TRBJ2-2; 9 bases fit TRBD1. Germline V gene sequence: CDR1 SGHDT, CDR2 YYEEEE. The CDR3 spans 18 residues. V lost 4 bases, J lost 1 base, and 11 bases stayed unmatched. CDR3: CASSGVPGQGRNTGELFF. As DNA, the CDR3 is TGTGCCAGCAGCGGCGTCCCGGGACAGGGTCGGAACACCGGGGAGCTGTTTTTT.

This CDR3 is CASTPGQGALLTEAFF. As DNA, the CDR3 is TGTGCCAGTACTCCGGGCCAGGGGGCCCTCCTCACTGAAGCTTTCTTT. V is TRBV19 and J is TRBJ1-1; 8 bases match TRBD1. After removal of 7 bases from V and 4 bases from J, the junction contained 14 bases not matched to a gene. Germline CDR1 and CDR2: LNHDA and SQIVND (reference sequence). This CDR3 comprises 16 residues.

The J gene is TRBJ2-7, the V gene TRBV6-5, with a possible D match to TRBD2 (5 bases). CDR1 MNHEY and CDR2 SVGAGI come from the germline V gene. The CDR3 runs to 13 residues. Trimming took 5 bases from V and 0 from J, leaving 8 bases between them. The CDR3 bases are TGTGCCAGCAGTCCAGGACTCTCCTACGAGCAGTACTTC. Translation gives CASSPGLSYEQYF.

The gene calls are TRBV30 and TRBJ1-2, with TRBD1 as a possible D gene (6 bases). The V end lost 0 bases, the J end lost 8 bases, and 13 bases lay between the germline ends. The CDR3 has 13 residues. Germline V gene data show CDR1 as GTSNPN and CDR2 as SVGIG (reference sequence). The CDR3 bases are TGTGCCTGGAGTGTATACTCAGGGGAAGGCTACACCTTC. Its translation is CAWSVYSGEGYTF.

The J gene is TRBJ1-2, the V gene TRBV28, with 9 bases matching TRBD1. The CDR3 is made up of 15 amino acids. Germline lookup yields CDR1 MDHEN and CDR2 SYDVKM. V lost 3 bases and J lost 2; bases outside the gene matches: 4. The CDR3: CASSFAGTGNYGYTF. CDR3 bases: TGTGCCAGCAGTTTTGCCGGGACAGGGAACTATGGCTACACCTTC.

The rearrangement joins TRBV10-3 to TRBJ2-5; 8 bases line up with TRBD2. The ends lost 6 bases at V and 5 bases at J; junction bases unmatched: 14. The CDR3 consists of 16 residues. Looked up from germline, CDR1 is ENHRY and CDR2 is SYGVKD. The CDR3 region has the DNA TGTGCCATCAGCGGGGGAAGAAGCGGGAGTCTCGAGACCCAGTACTTC. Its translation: CAISGGRSGSLETQYF.

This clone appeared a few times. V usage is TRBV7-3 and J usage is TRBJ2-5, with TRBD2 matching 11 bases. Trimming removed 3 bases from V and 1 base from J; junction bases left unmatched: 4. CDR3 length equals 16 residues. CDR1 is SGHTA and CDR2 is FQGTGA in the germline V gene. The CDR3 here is CASSFSGTSGQETQYF. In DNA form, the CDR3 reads TGTGCCAGCAGCTTTTCCGGGACTAGCGGCCAAGAGACCCAGTACTTC.